This TCR beta chain is from a study of human CD8 memory T cell subsets. General study points: Few clonotypes were shared between stem-like memory and precursor exhausted T cells. Similarly high diversity was seen in stem-like memory and precursor exhausted T cells, but not in effector memory cells.

Exhausted-like traits marked the TPEX cells, which were CCR7+ PD-1+ TIGIT+ early memory CD8+ T cells. As concerns this clonotype: The target antigen is unknown.

The CDR3 covers 19 residues. CDR1 is SGHTA and CDR2 is FQGNSA in the germline V gene. Investigators built TCR beta libraries using UMI-labeled 5' RACE. Reprocessing the 5' RACE reads, TCRdb reports a single entry for every CDR3 protein and omits DNA. The sample table includes about 9,000 distinct CDR3 sequences. Sequences were obtained from CD8+ T cells from PBMCs. The source is a human donor in good health. This chain joins TRBV7-2 and TRBJ2-7; absent DNA, TCRdb's TRBD2 call cannot be checked. The CDR3 loop is CASSSVSGTSGSNFYEQYF.